This T cell receptor (beta chain) emerged from a study of blood T cell repertoires in COVID-19. Turning to the study itself: Acute-phase and convalescent COVID-19 samples originated in the United States, Italy and Spain.

The CDR3 runs to 16 residues. The trim removed 3 bases at V and 2 bases at J, leaving 6 bases unmatched. Germline V CDR1 and CDR2: KGHSH, LQKENI. Adults between about 18 and 95 years of age took part from 20 to 25 US areas. This table comes from immunoSEQ multiplex PCR, and its TCRdb copy is limited to in-frame clones, with some not included. Here the sample spans approximately 130,000 clones, 75% to 90% being singletons. The source of this sequence is a man aged 25 to 40 who had recovered from COVID-19. This chain links TRBV18 with TRBJ2-7; 11 bases match TRBD1. The sequenced sample consisted of PBMCs or T cells enriched from blood (not recorded which). The CDR3 protein is CASSPPPGQGAYEQYF. In DNA, the CDR3 is TGTGCCAGCTCACCTCCCCCGGGACAGGGGGCCTACGAGCAGTACTTC. Full variable domain (rest looked up from reference TRBV18 and TRBJ2-7): NAGVMQNPRHLVRRRGQEARLRCSPMKGHSHVYWYRQLPEEGLKFMVYLQKENIIDESGMPKERFSAEFPKEGPSILRIQQVVRGDSAAYFCASSPPPGQGAYEQYFGPGTRLTVT.